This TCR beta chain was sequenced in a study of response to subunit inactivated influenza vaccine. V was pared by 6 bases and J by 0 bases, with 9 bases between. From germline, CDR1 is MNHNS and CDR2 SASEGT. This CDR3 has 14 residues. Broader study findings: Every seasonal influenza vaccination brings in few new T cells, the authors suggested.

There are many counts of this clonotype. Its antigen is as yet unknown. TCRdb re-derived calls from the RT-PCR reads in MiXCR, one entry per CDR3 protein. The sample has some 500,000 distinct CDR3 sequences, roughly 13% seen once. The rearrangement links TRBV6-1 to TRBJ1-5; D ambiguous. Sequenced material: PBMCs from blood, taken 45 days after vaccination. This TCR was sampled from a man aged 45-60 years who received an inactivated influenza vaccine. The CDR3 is CASSRDLSNQPQHF. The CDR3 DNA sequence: TGTGCCAGCAGCCGTGACCTTAGCAATCAGCCCCAGCATTTT.